The rows below give T cell receptor beta chains drawn from one sample of a study of post-analysis software for immune sequencing data. From the PCR reads, TCRdb called clonotypes with MiXCR, one entry per CDR3 protein. The sample gives some 240,000 distinct CDR3 sequences, roughly a third of which show up once; around 4.8% is in the top ten. The source material was blood. All receptors come from a girl between 10 and 17 years old with multiple sclerosis. The CDR3 runs from the conserved cysteine through the conserved F or W. The D gene is left open where the match is weak. Clone size, where shown, is once, few, many, or a class for clones that have expanded.

TRBV7-2	TRBJ2-3	-	TRBD2	CASTSDRAGADTQYF	TGTGCCAGCACCTCTGATCGCGCGGGAGCAGATACGCAGTATTTT
TRBV12-3/TRBV12-4	TRBJ2-3	few	-	CASSLDPDAQYF	TGTGCCAGCAGCTTGGACCCAGATGCGCAGTATTTT
TRBV29-1	TRBJ1-1	few	-	CSVEGGNTEAFF	TGCAGCGTTGAAGGGGGGAACACTGAAGCTTTCTTT
TRBV28	TRBJ2-3	-	TRBD2	CASSLGDYRSTQYF	TGTGCCAGCAGTTTAGGGGACTACAGATCGACGCAGTATTTT
TRBV4-1	TRBJ2-3	-	-	CASSQDSGGGADTQYF	TGCGCCAGCAGCCAAGATTCTGGGGGCGGAGCAGATACGCAGTATTTT
TRBV28	TRBJ1-2	many	-	CASRPPGDGYTF	TGTGCCAGCAGGCCCCCAGGGGACGGCTACACCTTC
TRBV4-1	TRBJ1-1	few	TRBD1	CASSPRTGQVLEAFF	TGCGCCAGCAGCCCACGGACAGGGCAGGTACTTGAAGCTTTCTTT
TRBV29-1	TRBJ2-1	-	-	CSIPGNEQFF	TGCAGCATCCCGGGCAATGAGCAGTTCTTC
TRBV5-1	TRBJ2-1	many	TRBD2	CASSIGTTNEQFF	TGCGCCAGCAGCATCGGGACTACCAATGAGCAGTTCTTC
TRBV6-5	TRBJ2-6	many	TRBD1	CASRKTGHRANVLTF	TGTGCCAGCAGAAAGACAGGGCACAGGGCCAACGTCCTGACTTTC
TRBV12-3/TRBV12-4	TRBJ2-1	many	-	CASSRRYNEQFF	TGTGCCAGCAGCCGCCGCTACAATGAGCAGTTCTTC
TRBV6-5	TRBJ2-5	-	TRBD1	CASSPAGTGNSPLYF	TGTGCCAGCAGCCCGGCGGGGACAGGAAATTCACCCCTCTACTTC
TRBV9	TRBJ2-3	many	-	CASSVGARTSTDTQYF	TGTGCCAGCAGCGTAGGGGCGAGAACCAGCACAGATACGCAGTATTTT
TRBV6-2/TRBV6-3	TRBJ2-4	-	-	CASSQGVAGKNIQYF	TGTGCCAGCAGCCAGGGGGTAGCGGGCAAAAACATTCAGTACTTC
TRBV5-1	TRBJ2-1	many	TRBD2	CASSLGFSGGLNEQFF	TGCGCCAGCAGCTTGGGTTTTAGCGGGGGTCTCAATGAGCAGTTCTTC
TRBV6-4	TRBJ2-7	-	-	CASSPSEGARYEQYF	TGTGCCAGCAGTCCGTCGGAGGGGGCCAGGTACGAGCAGTACTTC
TRBV2	TRBJ2-5	-	TRBD2	CASTPLGTSGGETQYF	TGTGCCAGCACCCCGCTCGGGACTAGCGGGGGGGAGACCCAGTACTTC
TRBV6-5	TRBJ1-2	many	-	CASSYRAEYYGYTF	TGTGCCAGCAGTTACCGAGCGGAGTACTATGGCTACACCTTC
TRBV5-1	TRBJ2-3	-	-	CASSPGRPDTQYF	TGCGCCAGCAGCCCGGGCCGCCCAGATACGCAGTATTTT
TRBV5-1	TRBJ2-1	-	TRBD1	CASSRTGPLYNEQFF	TGCGCCAGCAGCAGGACAGGGCCCCTCTACAATGAGCAGTTCTTC
TRBV7-2	TRBJ2-1	few	TRBD2	CASSVLAASYNEQFF	TGTGCCAGCAGCGTACTAGCGGCCTCCTACAATGAGCAGTTCTTC
TRBV6-2/TRBV6-3	TRBJ1-1	-	TRBD1	CASSYGTGATEAFF	TGTGCCAGCAGTTACGGGACAGGGGCCACTGAAGCTTTCTTT
TRBV27	TRBJ2-1	many	TRBD2	CASSEDLGAGAWNNEQFF	TGTGCCAGCAGTGAGGACCTAGGAGCGGGAGCTTGGAATAATGAGCAGTTCTTC
TRBV14	TRBJ2-1	few	TRBD2	CASSQGGGGSGSYNEQFF	TGTGCCAGCAGCCAAGGGGGAGGCGGGAGTGGTTCCTACAATGAGCAGTTCTTC
TRBV29-1	TRBJ2-4	many	-	CSVEGRASDIQYF	TGCAGCGTTGAAGGCAGGGCATCGGACATTCAGTACTTC
TRBV11-2	TRBJ2-2	few	TRBD2	CASSPRREVYTGELFF	TGTGCCAGCAGCCCGCGGCGGGAGGTTTACACCGGGGAGCTGTTTTTT
TRBV18	TRBJ2-1	many	TRBD2	CASSLGQREGNEQFF	TGTGCCAGCTCACTTGGCCAGCGGGAGGGCAATGAGCAGTTCTTC
TRBV12-3/TRBV12-4	TRBJ1-1	many	-	CASSLEDPTNTEAFF	TGTGCCAGCAGTTTAGAAGATCCAACGAACACTGAAGCTTTCTTT
TRBV5-1	TRBJ2-5	many	-	CASSLQHPSQETQYF	TGCGCCAGCAGTCTCCAGCATCCCTCGCAAGAGACCCAGTACTTC
TRBV12-3/TRBV12-4	TRBJ2-3	once	-	CASSLGPVTDTQYF	TGTGCCAGCAGTTTGGGACCAGTCACAGATACGCAGTATTTT
TRBV12-3/TRBV12-4	TRBJ2-2	-	-	CASSLYREGVTGELFF	TGTGCCAGCAGCTTGTACAGGGAGGGGGTCACCGGGGAGCTGTTTTTT
TRBV6-2/TRBV6-3	TRBJ2-5	-	-	CASSYTGREETQYF	TGTGCCAGCAGTTACACCGGACGGGAAGAGACCCAGTACTTC
TRBV20-1	TRBJ2-7	-	TRBD2	CSANPGLAASPYEQYF	TGCAGTGCAAACCCGGGACTAGCGGCATCGCCCTACGAGCAGTACTTC
TRBV7-2	TRBJ1-6	many	-	CATNSAYNSPLHF	TGTGCCACCAACTCCGCCTATAATTCACCCCTCCACTTT
TRBV29-1	TRBJ2-6	once	-	CSVARDIDSGANVLTF	TGCAGCGTTGCCAGGGATATCGACTCTGGGGCCAACGTCCTGACTTTC
TRBV14	TRBJ1-2	few	-	CASSLDPGYGYTF	TGTGCCAGCAGCCTCGACCCCGGCTATGGCTACACCTTC
TRBV20-1	TRBJ2-5	-	TRBD1	CSATLDRGRETQYF	TGCAGTGCTACCTTGGACAGGGGGCGAGAGACCCAGTACTTC
TRBV6-4	TRBJ2-5	many	TRBD2	CASSEGRTSGGETQYF	TGTGCCAGCAGTGAAGGGAGGACTAGCGGGGGAGAGACCCAGTACTTC
TRBV6-6	TRBJ2-3	many	-	CASSYMTDTQYF	TGTGCCAGCAGTTACATGACAGATACGCAGTATTTT
TRBV12-3/TRBV12-4	TRBJ1-2	many	-	CASSPRGGLFYGYTF	TGTGCCAGCAGCCCCCGTGGGGGGCTATTCTATGGCTACACCTTC
TRBV2	TRBJ1-1	-	-	CASSEAYSLNTEAFF	TGTGCCAGCAGTGAAGCGTACAGCTTGAACACTGAAGCTTTCTTT
TRBV7-2	TRBJ2-5	many	-	CASSTGAYQETQYF	TGTGCCAGCAGCACGGGGGCGTACCAAGAGACCCAGTACTTC
TRBV27	TRBJ2-3	many	-	CASSLLQQLDTQYF	TGTGCCAGCAGTTTATTACAGCAGCTAGATACGCAGTATTTT
TRBV20-1	TRBJ2-1	-	TRBD2	CSARPSGRTTLYEQFF	TGCAGTGCTAGACCTAGCGGGAGGACAACCCTCTATGAGCAGTTCTTC
TRBV12-3/TRBV12-4	TRBJ1-5	many	TRBD1	CASTQRGQGAGNQPQHF	TGTGCCAGCACCCAAAGGGGACAGGGGGCCGGCAATCAGCCCCAGCATTTT
TRBV11-2	TRBJ2-3	few	-	CASSKRRSGSTDTQYF	TGTGCCAGCAGCAAAAGGCGAAGCGGCAGCACAGATACGCAGTATTTT
TRBV12-3/TRBV12-4	TRBJ1-4	-	-	CASSFSGIEKLFF	TGTGCCAGCAGTTTTTCTGGGATCGAAAAACTGTTTTTT
TRBV10-3	TRBJ2-1	many	TRBD2	CAISELAGGRNEQFF	TGTGCCATCAGTGAGCTAGCGGGGGGGCGCAATGAGCAGTTCTTC
TRBV10-3	TRBJ2-7	-	TRBD2	CAISVGLAGGDEQYF	TGTGCCATCAGTGTGGGACTAGCGGGAGGCGACGAGCAGTACTTC
TRBV6-1	TRBJ2-1	many	-	CASSPLRGEQFF	TGTGCCAGCAGTCCCTTGAGGGGGGAGCAGTTCTTC
TRBV28	TRBJ1-5	-	-	CASSLGGAALEPQHF	TGTGCCAGCAGTTTAGGGGGGGCGGCCCTCGAGCCCCAGCATTTT
TRBV12-3/TRBV12-4	TRBJ2-7	-	-	CASSLEGGSYEQYF	TGTGCCAGCAGTTTAGAGGGAGGCTCCTACGAGCAGTACTTC
TRBV29-1	TRBJ2-3	many	-	CSAKGLTDTQYF	TGCAGCGCCAAGGGACTGACAGATACGCAGTATTTT